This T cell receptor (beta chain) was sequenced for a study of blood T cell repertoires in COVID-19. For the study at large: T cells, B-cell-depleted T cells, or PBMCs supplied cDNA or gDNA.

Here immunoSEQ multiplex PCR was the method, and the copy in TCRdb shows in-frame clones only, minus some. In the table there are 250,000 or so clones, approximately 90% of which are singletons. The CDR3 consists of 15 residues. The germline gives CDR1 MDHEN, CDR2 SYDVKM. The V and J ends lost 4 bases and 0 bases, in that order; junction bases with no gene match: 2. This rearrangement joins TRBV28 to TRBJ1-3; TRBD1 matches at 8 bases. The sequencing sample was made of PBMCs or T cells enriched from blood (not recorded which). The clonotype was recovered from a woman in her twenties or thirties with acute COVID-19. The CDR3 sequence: CASSYDRGSGNTIYF. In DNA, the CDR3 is TGTGCCAGCAGTTATGACAGGGGCTCTGGAAACACCATATATTTT. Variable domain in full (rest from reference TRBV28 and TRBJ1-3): DVKVTQSSRYLVKRTGEKVFLECVQDMDHENMFWYRQDPGLGLRLIYFSYDVKMKEKGDIPEGYSVSREKKERFSLILESASTNQTSMYLCASSYDRGSGNTIYFGEGSWLTVV.